This is a list of T cell receptor beta chains from one sample in a study of blood T cells in healthy people across ages. A single record per CDR3 protein comes from TCRdb applying MiXCR to the 5' RACE reads. The sample shows about 1.5 million distinct CDR3 sequences, 42% of them seen only once. What was sequenced was blood. Every receptor here comes from a woman aged 18-30 years in good health. CDR3s include the opening cysteine and the closing phenylalanine or tryptophan. Each record gives: V gene, CDR3 protein.

TRBV6-1 | CASSENLATDTQYF
TRBV27 | CASSPGDYYNEQFF
TRBV20-1 | CSAASLAGTFQETQYF
TRBV15 | CATRGRGKREDYGYTF
TRBV3-1 | CASSYGTSNEQYF
TRBV5-1 | CASSNFREAFF
TRBV28 | CASRITGGGEQYF
TRBV7-2 | CASSWWGYEQYF
TRBV21-1 | CASSKVMVPGNSRSYEQYF
TRBV6-5 | CASSRGRTFQETQYF
TRBV28 | CASSQGGRSYEQYF
TRBV7-2 | CASSLRPGKEYEQYF
TRBV28 | CASSLTSGGTPSYEQYF
TRBV4-1 | CASSHERAYSQYF
TRBV5-1 | CASSSDVALSYGYTF
TRBV25-1 | CASSENPGAYTF
TRBV15 | CATSGGGGYTF
TRBV5-1 | CASSYRSNPNYGYTF
TRBV15 | CATSRERTGANVLTF
TRBV6-2/TRBV6-3 | CASKLALGYNEQFF
TRBV7-2 | CASSLAQLYNEQFF
TRBV9 | CASSVLPGSGELFF
TRBV20-1 | CSASRAHTDTDTQYF
TRBV28 | CASSPPDSQVGSWSNTEAFF
TRBV27 | CASSEVTGDYNEQFF
TRBV5-1 | CASSAGGSDQETQYF
TRBV7-8 | CASSLAAGVDIQYF
TRBV4-1 | CASSEIRGGRALGNEQFF
TRBV18 | CASSPTIGISGDSYTF
TRBV3-1 | CASSPLGRSLYNEQFF
TRBV10-3 | CAIYDRAGGYTF
TRBV10-1 | CASSEGAIGTDTQYF
TRBV9 | CASSVVPSGTDTQYF
TRBV11-2 | CASSLSSAADYGYTF
TRBV12-3/TRBV12-4 | CATSTQNTGELFF
TRBV7-9 | CASIGARDNEQFF
TRBV2 | CASRRDGPEAFF
TRBV27 | CASTQSRAQSSYNEQFF
TRBV11-2 | CASSLVSGSGTDTQYF
TRBV20-1 | CSASRLAGPYNEQFF
TRBV6-1 | CAGQGDSSLQETQYF
TRBV6-2/TRBV6-3 | CASTDAGGNEQFF
TRBV5-5 | CASSLPETSGGSDTQYF